Listed here are 16 T cell receptor beta chains from one sample, sequenced in a study of CD8+CD57+ T cells in acquired aplastic anemia. By flow cytometry, patients selected for sequencing had shown an expansion of CD8+CD57+ cells. It was genomic DNA that served as the template for profiling TCR beta VDJ and CDR3. Via MiXCR, TCRdb re-called the reads, giving one row per CDR3 protein. The sample includes more than 150,000 distinct CDR3 sequences, about 50% of them seen just once. The sequenced material came from sorted CD4+, CD8+, or CD8+CD57+ T cells (not recorded which) from PBMCs. All receptors come from a human donor with aplastic anemia.

At least ten counts were recorded for this clonotype. The CDR3 DNA follows: TGCGCCAGCAGCCAAACAGGGGCACAATGGGCCCAGCATTTT. Encoded protein: CASSQTGAQWAQHF. J is TRBJ1-5 and V is TRBV4-1; TRBD1 aligns across 7 bases. CDR3 size: 14 residues. V dropped 2 bases and J dropped 11; count of bases not matched to a gene: 9. Germline V gene lookup returns CDR1 MGHRA and CDR2 YSYEKL.

This chain joins TRBV4-1 and TRBJ1-2, with D unresolved. V gave up 0 bases and J gave up 2 bases, with 7 bases separating them. Germline assignment: CDR1 MGHRA and CDR2 YSYEKL. The CDR3 is 14 amino acids. For the CDR3, the DNA is TGCGCCAGCAGCCAAGAAAGAGGGAACTATGGCTACACCTTC. Translated, it gives CASSQERGNYGYTF.

J is TRBJ2-7 and V is TRBV6-1, with D maybe TRBD2 (7 bases). The germline V and J ends were trimmed by 5 bases and 6 bases, with 11 bases remaining between them. The CDR3 runs to 12 residues. CDR1 and CDR2 from the germline V gene are MNHNS and SASEGT. In DNA form, the CDR3 reads TGTGCCAGCAGTATAAGGGGGGGCGAGCAGTACTTC. Translation gives CASSIRGGEQYF.

In its sample, this clonotype was seen many times. The rearrangement joins TRBV24-1 to TRBJ2-7, with TRBD2 identical over 9 bases. Germline CDR1 is KGHDR and CDR2 is SFDVKD. After removal of 6 bases from V and 2 bases from J, the junction contained 7 bases not matched to a gene. The CDR3 is made up of 15 amino acids. CDR3 in amino acids: CATSRPLAGAYEQYF. The CDR3 region has the DNA TGTGCCACCAGTCGACCCTTAGCGGGGGCCTACGAGCAGTACTTC.

This clonotype showed up many times. The chain is built from TRBV19 and TRBJ1-1; TRBD1 is a possible D gene (5 bases). This CDR3 is 16 amino acids long. V was shortened by 3 bases and J by 6 bases, with 20 bases between the two germline ends. CDR1 and CDR2 (germline): LNHDA, SQIVND (reference sequence). The CDR3 DNA follows: TGTGCCAGTAGTATTGGCGTTCGTTTGTGGGGGTCTGAAGCTTTCTTT. Its protein product is CASSIGVRLWGSEAFF.

This chain joins TRBV2 and TRBJ1-6, with D maybe TRBD1 (5 bases). V lost 1 base and J lost 11, with 12 bases in between. Germline V gene lookup returns CDR1 SNHLY and CDR2 FYNNEI. This CDR3 comprises 14 residues. This CDR3 reads CASSEGQSQTPLHF. CDR3 DNA: TGTGCCAGCAGTGAAGGACAGTCTCAAACACCCCTCCACTTT.

The chain recombines TRBV5-5 with TRBJ1-1, with TRBD1 as a possible D gene (6 bases). V was pared by 1 base and J by 3 bases, with 10 bases between. CDR3 length: 14 amino acids. Germline-derived CDR1 and CDR2 are SGHKS and YYEKEE (reference sequence). For the CDR3, the DNA is TGTGCCAGCAGCTTGTCCTACAGGGACACTGAAGCTTTCTTT. Protein sequence: CASSLSYRDTEAFF.

This clonotype has at least ten counts. The chain carries TRBV7-6 and TRBJ2-1, with D possibly being TRBD1 or TRBD2 (5 bases each). V lost 5 bases, J lost 2 bases, and 13 bases lay in between. Germline V gene lookup returns CDR1 SGHVS and CDR2 FNYEAQ. This CDR3 has 15 residues. The CDR3 DNA reads as TGTGCCAGCAGCCCGGGACCTCTCACCTACAATGAGCAGTTCTTC. Its protein product is CASSPGPLTYNEQFF.

This clonotype has just a few counts. This chain uses TRBV28 with TRBJ1-5, with D possibly matching TRBD1 (5 bases). The CDR3 runs 15 residues. CDR1 is MDHEN and CDR2 is SYDVKM in the germline V gene. V was pared by 3 bases and J by 7 bases, with 16 bases between. The DNA for the CDR3 is TGTGCCAGCAGTTTGTATGGCAGGGCCGGACAGCCCCAGCATTTT. This sequence encodes CASSLYGRAGQPQHF.

The V call is TRBV9, the J call TRBJ1-2, with 7 bases identical to TRBD1. This CDR3 is 14 amino acids long. CDR1 SGDLS and CDR2 YYNGEE come from the germline V gene. Losses at the gene ends were 6 bases for V and 7 bases for J; bases not matched to a gene: 12. The CDR3 is CASTGTAEACGYTF. As DNA, the CDR3 is TGTGCCAGCACCGGGACAGCAGAGGCCTGTGGCTACACCTTC. Variable domain in full (rest from reference TRBV9 and TRBJ1-2): DSGVTQTPKHLITATGQRVTLRCSPRSGDLSVYWYQQSLDQGLQFLIQYYNGEERAKGNILERFSAQQFPDLHSELNLSSLELGDSALYFCASTGTAEACGYTFGSGTRLTVV.

The V gene is TRBV19, the J gene TRBJ1-6; D is possibly TRBD1 (5 bases). With 7 bases removed from V and 10 bases from J, the gap between germline ends came to 17 bases. The CDR3 is 14 amino acids. CDR1 and CDR2 (germline): LNHDA, SQIVND (reference sequence). The CDR3 DNA reads as TGTGCCAGTAAGCCGGAGGAAAGGGACTCACCCCTCCACTTT. This sequence encodes CASKPEERDSPLHF.

The chain recombines TRBV24-1 with TRBJ2-3; D is ambiguous. Germline V CDR1 and CDR2: KGHDR, SFDVKD. Between the trimmed V and J ends, which lost 5 bases and 2 bases, there was a span of 4 bases. The CDR3 is 12 residues long. For the CDR3, the DNA is TGTGCCACCAGTGTCGACACAGATACGCAGTATTTT. It codes for CATSVDTDTQYF.

The V and J genes are TRBV6-7 and TRBJ1-6; the D is unclear. TRBV6-7 belongs to the ORF category, with a function that is uncertain. V was clipped by 5 bases and J by 9 bases, with 20 bases between them. The CDR3 covers 16 residues. The CDR3 nucleotides read TGTGCCAGCAGTCAGGACCGCATCTCCGATTGTTCACCCCTCCACTTT. Its translation is CASSQDRISDCSPLHF.

The rearrangement joins TRBV10-2 to TRBJ2-3; a weak D match, TRBD1 (6 bases). Germline loops: CDR1 WSHSY, CDR2 SAAADI. CDR3 length: 16 residues. Trimming shortened V by 8 bases and J by 0 bases, and 18 bases separated the two germline ends. The CDR3 sequence: CASAKKQGPSTDTQYF. For the CDR3, the DNA is TGCGCCAGCGCGAAAAAACAGGGACCTAGCACAGATACGCAGTATTTT.

V usage is TRBV29-1 and J usage is TRBJ1-1, with no clear D. There are 11 residues in the CDR3. Germline V lookup: CDR1 SQVTM, CDR2 ANQGSEA. Deletions cut 1 base from V and 11 bases from J, with 11 bases between. In DNA, the CDR3 is TGCAGCGTTGAAGTGTCTTCGGGCGCTTTCTTT. The encoded protein is CSVEVSSGAFF.

CDR3 nucleotides: TGTGCCAGTAGCCGACTAGCGGGACACACAGATACGCAGTATTTT. Translation gives CASSRLAGHTDTQYF. The chain couples TRBV19 to TRBJ2-3, with TRBD2 matching over 11 bases. V shed 6 bases and J 2 bases; nucleotides not matched to a gene: 4. CDR1 LNHDA and CDR2 SQIVND come from the germline V gene (reference sequence). The CDR3 contains 15 residues.